This TCR beta chain appears in the sequencing data of a study of OX40 agonist ivuxolimab in advanced cancers. Turning to the study itself: Males comprised about 84% of the group, whose mean age was roughly 60 years (range roughly 23 to 90).

CDR1 SGHTA and CDR2 FQGNSA come from the germline V gene. The length of the CDR3 is 16 residues. Deletions cut 5 bases from V and 0 bases from J, with 16 bases between. Assay: immunoSEQ multiplex PCR; the TCRdb copy retains only in-frame clones and omits some. Among roughly 57,000 clones, approximately 79% were seen once, and the ten largest hold 2% to 3%. The material sequenced was CD4+ or CD8+ T cells sorted from blood, taken in a trial of the OX40 agonist ivuxolimab. V usage is TRBV7-2 and J usage is TRBJ1-1; no clear D. The TCR comes from an adult with an advanced solid tumor such as melanoma, head and neck, liver or kidney cancer. The CDR3: CASSPWRSEVNTEAFF. The CDR3 DNA follows: TGTGCCAGCAGCCCTTGGCGGTCAGAAGTGAACACTGAAGCTTTCTTT.